The rows below give T cell receptor beta chains drawn from one sample of a study of cytomegalovirus exposure and HLA in healthy donors. The assay was immunoSEQ multiplex PCR, and TCRdb's table has in-frame clones only and misses some. The sample carries roughly 150,000 clones, approximately 91% recorded once. Sequencing used PBMCs. The receptors shown here come from a woman aged 18 to 35 in good health and CMV-seropositive. Both conserved end residues are part of each CDR3. The D gene is left open where the match is weak. Rows give clone size only sometimes, using once, few, many, or a class for an expanded clone.

d_gene: TRBD1; j_gene: TRBJ1-2; v_gene: TRBV4-2; abundance: -; CDR3nt: TGTGCCAGCAGCCAAGCGGGGGACAGGGCTTACTATGGCTACACCTTC; CDR3aa: CASSQAGDRAYYGYTF
d_gene: TRBD2; j_gene: TRBJ2-2; v_gene: TRBV27; abundance: -; CDR3nt: TGTGCCAGCAGCCTCCTAGCGGGAGGGTTCCACACCGGGGAGCTGTTTTTT; CDR3aa: CASSLLAGGFHTGELFF
d_gene: -; j_gene: TRBJ2-2; v_gene: TRBV7-3; abundance: -; CDR3nt: TGTGCCAGCAGCTCCCTTGCGGCCGGGGAGCTGTTTTTT; CDR3aa: CASSSLAAGELFF
d_gene: -; j_gene: TRBJ2-2; v_gene: TRBV5-1; abundance: -; CDR3nt: TGCGCCAGCAGCAATAATCGATGGTCCGACCCCGGGATACTGTTTTTT; CDR3aa: CASSNNRWSDPGILFF
d_gene: -; j_gene: TRBJ2-5; v_gene: TRBV27; abundance: -; CDR3nt: TGTGCCAGCAGTTCGGTTTACGGGTCTCGGGAGACCCAGTACTTC; CDR3aa: CASSSVYGSRETQYF
d_gene: TRBD1; j_gene: TRBJ2-7; v_gene: TRBV11-3; abundance: -; CDR3nt: TGTGCCAGCAGCTTAGTCGGGACAGGGGCCCACGAGCAGTACTTC; CDR3aa: CASSLVGTGAHEQYF
d_gene: -; j_gene: TRBJ2-3; v_gene: TRBV15; abundance: -; CDR3nt: TGTGCCACCAGCAGAGCCCCCTTAGGCACAGATACGCAGTATTTT; CDR3aa: CATSRAPLGTDTQYF
d_gene: -; j_gene: TRBJ2-7; v_gene: TRBV11-3; abundance: -; CDR3nt: TGTGCCAGCAGCTCCGTAGCGCCCTACGAGCAGTACTTC; CDR3aa: CASSSVAPYEQYF
d_gene: -; j_gene: TRBJ2-7; v_gene: TRBV6-5; abundance: -; CDR3nt: TGTGCCAGCAGTTACTCCAGGGGCTACGAGCAGTACTTC; CDR3aa: CASSYSRGYEQYF
d_gene: TRBD1; j_gene: TRBJ1-1; v_gene: TRBV19; abundance: -; CDR3nt: TGTGCCAGCCCGGGACAGGGGGCTAAGGGGAACACTGAAGCTTTCTTT; CDR3aa: CASPGQGAKGNTEAFF
d_gene: -; j_gene: TRBJ1-5; v_gene: TRBV28; abundance: few; CDR3nt: TGTGCCAGCAGGGAGTTTGAGCAGCCCCAGCATTTT; CDR3aa: CASREFEQPQHF
d_gene: TRBD2; j_gene: TRBJ2-7; v_gene: TRBV7-9; abundance: few; CDR3nt: TGTGCCAGCAGCTTAACTGCGGGAGGGCCCTACGAGCAGTACTTC; CDR3aa: CASSLTAGGPYEQYF
d_gene: TRBD2; j_gene: TRBJ2-3; v_gene: TRBV28; abundance: once; CDR3nt: TGTGCCAGCAGTTTCGGGGGGGCAGATACGCAGTATTTT; CDR3aa: CASSFGGADTQYF
d_gene: -; j_gene: TRBJ1-2; v_gene: TRBV5-5; abundance: -; CDR3nt: TGTGCCAGCAACATCGGGGGGAGAGAGGATGGCTACACCTTC; CDR3aa: CASNIGGREDGYTF
d_gene: -; j_gene: TRBJ1-5; v_gene: TRBV19; abundance: -; CDR3nt: TGTGCCAGTAGTATACTGAAACCGGCGGGGTCCTGGGGGCAGCCCCAGCATTTT; CDR3aa: CASSILKPAGSWGQPQHF
d_gene: TRBD1; j_gene: TRBJ1-2; v_gene: TRBV27; abundance: -; CDR3nt: TGTGCCAGCGGCGGGACAGGGGCCGCCCAGGGGTACGGCTACACCTTC; CDR3aa: CASGGTGAAQGYGYTF
d_gene: -; j_gene: TRBJ1-3; v_gene: TRBV6-1; abundance: -; CDR3nt: TGTGCCAGCAGTGATATGACAGGAGCTGGAAACACCATATATTTT; CDR3aa: CASSDMTGAGNTIYF
d_gene: TRBD2; j_gene: TRBJ2-3; v_gene: TRBV5-8; abundance: -; CDR3nt: TGTGCCAGCAGCCCGGGACTAGCGGGAGATACGCAGTATTTT; CDR3aa: CASSPGLAGDTQYF
d_gene: TRBD2; j_gene: TRBJ2-1; v_gene: TRBV2; abundance: -; CDR3nt: TGTGCCAGCAGTGGACTAGCGGCCTTGGGTGAGCAGTTCTTC; CDR3aa: CASSGLAALGEQFF
d_gene: -; j_gene: TRBJ2-7; v_gene: TRBV6-6; abundance: -; CDR3nt: TGTGCCAGCAGTTATCCAGGGCCCGCCGTCGAGCAGTACTTC; CDR3aa: CASSYPGPAVEQYF
d_gene: -; j_gene: TRBJ1-2; v_gene: TRBV20-1; abundance: -; CDR3nt: TGCAGAGGGGTAATGTTATCCTGCTACACCTTC; CDR3aa: CRGVMLSCYTF
d_gene: TRBD2; j_gene: TRBJ2-3; v_gene: TRBV7-9; abundance: -; CDR3nt: TGTGCCAGCTTTAGCGGGAGTACAGATACGCAGTATTTT; CDR3aa: CASFSGSTDTQYF
d_gene: -; j_gene: TRBJ1-5; v_gene: TRBV5-1; abundance: -; CDR3nt: TGCGCCAGCAGCCGTGAAACGGGGACAAATCAGCCCCAGCATTTT; CDR3aa: CASSRETGTNQPQHF
d_gene: -; j_gene: TRBJ2-3; v_gene: TRBV11-1; abundance: -; CDR3nt: TGTGCCAGCAGCTTATCCCCCACAGGATCCACAGATACGCAGTATTTT; CDR3aa: CASSLSPTGSTDTQYF
d_gene: -; j_gene: TRBJ1-2; v_gene: TRBV6-5; abundance: -; CDR3nt: TGTGCCAGCAGATTAACAGGGAGTAACTATGGCTACACCTTC; CDR3aa: CASRLTGSNYGYTF
d_gene: -; j_gene: TRBJ2-2; v_gene: TRBV2; abundance: -; CDR3nt: TGTGCCAGCACCGCCATCCAGGGAACCGGGGAGCTGTTTTTT; CDR3aa: CASTAIQGTGELFF
d_gene: -; j_gene: TRBJ2-5; v_gene: TRBV5-4; abundance: -; CDR3nt: TGTGCCAGCAGCTTGTTTGGGACTTTACAAGAGACCCAGTACTTC; CDR3aa: CASSLFGTLQETQYF
d_gene: -; j_gene: TRBJ1-5; v_gene: TRBV28; abundance: few; CDR3nt: TGTGCCAGCAGTTTTTCGGGACAGCCCCAGCATTTT; CDR3aa: CASSFSGQPQHF
d_gene: -; j_gene: TRBJ2-7; v_gene: TRBV18; abundance: -; CDR3nt: TGTGCCAGCTCACCACCGAAGAGGGGCGGGGACCGATACGAGCAGTACTTC; CDR3aa: CASSPPKRGGDRYEQYF
d_gene: -; j_gene: TRBJ1-4; v_gene: TRBV25-1; abundance: -; CDR3nt: TGTGCCAGCAGACAGGCGAGTAATGAAAAACTGTTTTTT; CDR3aa: CASRQASNEKLFF
d_gene: TRBD2; j_gene: TRBJ2-7; v_gene: TRBV19; abundance: -; CDR3nt: TGTGCCAGTAGCTCTAGCGGGGTTACCTATTACGAGCAGTACTTC; CDR3aa: CASSSSGVTYYEQYF
d_gene: TRBD1; j_gene: TRBJ2-2; v_gene: TRBV30; abundance: few; CDR3nt: TGTGCCTGGAGTGTACGGACAGGGACAGGGACCGGGGAGCTGTTTTTT; CDR3aa: CAWSVRTGTGTGELFF
d_gene: -; j_gene: TRBJ1-1; v_gene: TRBV5-6; abundance: -; CDR3nt: TGTGCCAGCAGCCTTCCGTTAAACACTGAAGCTTTCTTT; CDR3aa: CASSLPLNTEAFF
d_gene: TRBD2; j_gene: TRBJ2-7; v_gene: TRBV7-9; abundance: -; CDR3nt: TGTGCCAGCAGCTCGCCAACTAGCGACGAGCAGTACTTC; CDR3aa: CASSSPTSDEQYF
d_gene: TRBD2; j_gene: TRBJ2-7; v_gene: TRBV6-1; abundance: -; CDR3nt: TGTGCCAGCAGTGGGGCTAGCGGGGGCTACGAGCAGTACTTC; CDR3aa: CASSGASGGYEQYF
d_gene: -; j_gene: TRBJ1-1; v_gene: TRBV27; abundance: few; CDR3nt: TGTGCCAGCAGTCGTAGGTCCAGGGGCACTGAAGCTTTCTTT; CDR3aa: CASSRRSRGTEAFF
d_gene: TRBD1; j_gene: TRBJ2-5; v_gene: TRBV5-6; abundance: -; CDR3nt: TGTGCCAGCAGGATCGGGACAGTAGGGGAGACCCAGTACTTC; CDR3aa: CASRIGTVGETQYF
d_gene: TRBD2; j_gene: TRBJ2-1; v_gene: TRBV2; abundance: -; CDR3nt: TGTGCCAGCATGACCGGGACTAGCGGGCACAATGAGCAGTTCTTC; CDR3aa: CASMTGTSGHNEQFF
d_gene: TRBD1; j_gene: TRBJ2-5; v_gene: TRBV28; abundance: -; CDR3nt: TGTGCCAGCAGGCACGACAGGGGGGGCGAGACCCAGTACTTC; CDR3aa: CASRHDRGGETQYF